Listed below are T cell receptor beta chains from one sample, sequenced in a study of blood T cell repertoires in COVID-19. TCRdb keeps only in-frame clones here, not all; method: immunoSEQ multiplex PCR. The sample has 70,000 to 80,000 clones, about 80% seen once. Sequenced input: peripheral blood. The receptor set was obtained from a human donor in a cohort sampled during active COVID-19. Each CDR3 is given with its conserved first and last residue. A D gene is named only where the DNA matches it firmly. Not all rows give a size; the values are once, few, many and, for expanded clones, a class.

clone_size,j_call,v_call,d_call,cdr3_aa,cdr3_nt
-,TRBJ1-6,TRBV5-3,-,CARSFGQGSYNSPLHF,TGTGCCAGAAGTTTTGGCCAGGGGTCCTATAATTCACCCCTCCACTTT
-,TRBJ1-6,TRBV7-9,-,CASSPPGGRNSPLHF,TGTGCCAGCAGCCCCCCTGGGGGCAGAAATTCACCCCTCCACTTT
-,TRBJ1-1,TRBV19,-,CASRLFGQTNTEAFF,TGTGCCAGTAGACTATTCGGACAGACTAACACTGAAGCTTTCTTT
-,TRBJ1-1,TRBV4-3,-,CASRRNLNTEAFF,TGCGCCAGCAGGCGAAACCTGAACACTGAAGCTTTCTTT
-,TRBJ1-6,TRBV28,-,CASSDSDSPLHF,TGTGCCAGCAGTGACAGTGATTCACCCCTCCACTTT
once,TRBJ1-3,TRBV7-6,-,CASSPDGSSGNTIYF,TGTGCCAGCAGCCCGGACGGGAGCTCTGGAAACACCATATATTTT
-,TRBJ1-1,TRBV6-2/TRBV6-3,TRBD1,CASSSYGQGRSTEAFF,TGTGCCAGCAGTTCCTACGGACAGGGAAGGAGCACTGAAGCTTTCTTT
-,TRBJ2-2,TRBV6-6,-,CASSSNTGELFF,TGTGCCAGCAGTTCAAACACCGGGGAGCTGTTTTTT
-,TRBJ1-3,TRBV11-2,-,CASSYTRGSSGNTIYF,TGTGCCAGCAGCTATACCCGAGGAAGCTCTGGAAACACCATATATTTT
-,TRBJ1-2,TRBV3-1/TRBV3-2,TRBD1,CASRPPQGAGGYTF,TGTGCCAGCAGGCCACCACAGGGGGCAGGTGGCTACACCTTC
-,TRBJ2-7,TRBV27,TRBD2,CASSSPGTSGGYEQYF,TGTGCCAGCAGTTCCCCCGGGACTAGCGGGGGTTACGAGCAGTACTTC
-,TRBJ2-3,TRBV6-1,TRBD1,CASSEVAGGSDTQYF,TGTGCCAGCAGTGAAGTGGCAGGGGGTTCAGATACGCAGTATTTT
-,TRBJ2-2,TRBV5-1,-,CASSLDGQGNTGELFF,TGCGCCAGCAGCTTGGATGGGCAGGGGAACACCGGGGAGCTGTTTTTT
few,TRBJ1-4,TRBV30,TRBD1,CAWSVGTGVVKLFF,TGTGCCTGGAGTGTCGGGACAGGGGTTGTAAAACTGTTTTTT
-,TRBJ2-1,TRBV27,-,CASSLQGGRGNEQFF,TGTGCCAGCAGTTTACAGGGGGGAAGGGGCAATGAGCAGTTCTTC
-,TRBJ2-2,TRBV6-5,TRBD1,CASSARTGVTGELFF,TGTGCCAGCAGCGCCCGGACAGGGGTGACCGGGGAGCTGTTTTTT
-,TRBJ2-2,TRBV2,-,CASSVIPGTGELFF,TGTGCCAGCAGTGTAATACCGGGTACCGGGGAGCTGTTTTTT
-,TRBJ1-4,TRBV19,TRBD1,CASSIGTATNEKLFF,TGTGCCAGTAGTATTGGGACAGCAACTAATGAAAAACTGTTTTTT
-,TRBJ2-2,TRBV6-2/TRBV6-3,TRBD1,CASSLRQGGAGELFF,TGTGCCAGCAGTTTGAGACAGGGGGGGGCCGGGGAGCTGTTTTTT
-,TRBJ2-1,TRBV3-1/TRBV3-2,TRBD2,CASSQDWLLAGVEEQFF,TGTGCCAGCAGCCAAGACTGGCTCCTAGCGGGAGTGGAGGAGCAGTTCTTC
once,TRBJ2-7,TRBV28,TRBD1,CASSPLTGGTYEQYF,TGTGCCAGCAGTCCGTTGACAGGGGGCACCTACGAGCAGTACTTC
-,TRBJ2-7,TRBV6-5,TRBD1,CASTPGQGPSYEQYF,TGTGCCAGTACCCCTGGACAGGGCCCCTCGTACGAGCAGTACTTC